This passage covers 2 T cell receptor beta chains from one sample sequenced in a study of T cell repertoires in cytomegalovirus infection. Each CDR3 protein is one row after TCRdb ran MiXCR on the reads. This table holds 200,000 or so distinct CDR3 sequences, about 20% found once. Sequencing was done on a sample of PBMCs. These receptors all stem from a human donor in good health (CMV status not recorded). Some clones in this sample may be carry-over from other donors' samples.

This clonotype was seen a few times. The V call is TRBV2, the J call TRBJ2-5; D may be TRBD2 (6 bases). CDR1 SNHLY and CDR2 FYNNEI come from the germline V gene. This CDR3 is built from 12 residues. The V and J ends lost 6 bases and 4 bases respectively, with 9 bases between them. This CDR3 is CASSGSGETQYF. The CDR3 DNA reads as TGTGCCAGCAGCGGGAGTGGAGAGACCCAGTACTTC. Full variable domain (rest looked up from reference TRBV2 and TRBJ2-5): EPEVTQTPSHQVTQMGQEVILRCVPISNHLYFYWYRQILGQKVEFLVSFYNNEISEKSEIFDDQFSVERPDGSNFTLKIRSTKLEDSAMYFCASSGSGETQYFGPGTRLLVL.

This clonotype was recorded at least ten times. The chain joins TRBV12-3 or TRBV12-4 to TRBJ1-1, with 7 positions matching TRBD1. The V gene end was trimmed by 8 bases and the J gene end by 3 bases; junction bases not matched to a gene: 15. The CDR3 extends over 16 amino acids. The CDR3 DNA reads as TGTGCCAGCGGATTATTTAAAGGGGGCGGGTACACTGAAGCTTTCTTT. Translating it yields CASGLFKGGGYTEAFF.